Listed below are T cell receptor beta chains from one sample, sequenced in a study of T cell responses to AZD1222 COVID-19 vaccine. TCRdb keeps only in-frame clones here, not all; method: immunoSEQ multiplex PCR. Altogether 100,000 to 120,000 clones are present, about four fifths being singletons, with the ten largest covering 4% to 5%. The sample here was peripheral blood, taken on day 0 of AZD1222 vaccination. The receptors were gathered from an adult in good health. Both conserved end residues are part of each CDR3. D genes are given only for firm matches. Size is stated for part of the rows, as once, few or many counts, or as a class when the clone is expanded.

abundance: NA
d_gene: NA
j_gene: TRBJ1-2
v_gene: TRBV4-3
CDR3aa: CASSQDRGVGGYTF
CDR3nt: TGCGCCAGCAGCCAAGATCGGGGTGTTGGTGGCTACACCTTC

abundance: few
d_gene: TRBD1
j_gene: TRBJ2-1
v_gene: TRBV27
CDR3aa: CASIPDRMSNEQFF
CDR3nt: TGTGCCAGCATACCGGACAGGATGAGCAATGAGCAGTTCTTC

abundance: once
d_gene: TRBD2
j_gene: TRBJ2-3
v_gene: TRBV11-2
CDR3aa: CATGKQERDTDTQYF
CDR3nt: TGTGCCACAGGGAAGCAGGAGCGGGACACAGATACGCAGTATTTT

abundance: few
d_gene: TRBD1
j_gene: TRBJ1-1
v_gene: TRBV29-1
CDR3aa: CSVGQGARTEAFF
CDR3nt: TGCAGCGTCGGACAGGGGGCGCGTACTGAAGCTTTCTTT

abundance: few
d_gene: NA
j_gene: TRBJ2-3
v_gene: TRBV7-9
CDR3aa: CASSLAGSGTDTQYF
CDR3nt: TGTGCCAGCAGCTTAGCCGGGAGTGGCACAGATACGCAGTATTTT

abundance: few
d_gene: NA
j_gene: TRBJ2-3
v_gene: TRBV4-3
CDR3aa: CASSQEARKTSTDTQYF
CDR3nt: TGCGCCAGCAGCCAAGAGGCTCGGAAAACTAGCACAGATACGCAGTATTTT

abundance: NA
d_gene: TRBD1
j_gene: TRBJ2-3
v_gene: TRBV3-1/TRBV3-2
CDR3aa: CASSQKSGGARTDTQYF
CDR3nt: TGTGCCAGCAGCCAAAAATCAGGGGGAGCACGCACAGATACGCAGTATTTT

abundance: few
d_gene: TRBD1
j_gene: TRBJ1-2
v_gene: TRBV4-1
CDR3aa: CASSLSDRGLSGYTF
CDR3nt: TGCGCCAGCAGTCTGTCTGACAGGGGGCTTAGCGGCTACACCTTC

abundance: NA
d_gene: TRBD2
j_gene: TRBJ2-3
v_gene: TRBV27
CDR3aa: CASSSDSGALVGSDTQYF
CDR3nt: TGTGCCAGCAGTTCGGATAGCGGGGCCCTGGTTGGGTCAGATACGCAGTATTTT

abundance: NA
d_gene: NA
j_gene: TRBJ1-1
v_gene: TRBV6-2/TRBV6-3
CDR3aa: CASSKTGLGTEAFF
CDR3nt: TGTGCCAGCAGTAAAACAGGGCTCGGCACTGAAGCTTTCTTT

abundance: NA
d_gene: TRBD1
j_gene: TRBJ2-4
v_gene: TRBV30
CDR3aa: CAFLNRGRTKNIQYF
CDR3nt: TGTGCCTTCCTTAACAGGGGGCGAACCAAAAACATTCAGTACTTC

abundance: NA
d_gene: NA
j_gene: TRBJ2-2
v_gene: TRBV7-2
CDR3aa: CASSFGGITGELFF
CDR3nt: TGTGCCAGCAGCTTTGGAGGGATCACCGGGGAGCTGTTTTTT

abundance: NA
d_gene: NA
j_gene: TRBJ1-2
v_gene: TRBV21-1
CDR3aa: CASSKETANYGYTF
CDR3nt: TGTGCCAGCAGCAAAGAGACAGCTAACTATGGCTACACCTTC